A single sample is the source of the 15 T cell receptor beta chains below, sequenced in a study of siplizumab effects on memory and regulatory T cells. Only in-frame clones appear in the TCRdb table, and some are missing; sequencing was by immunoSEQ multiplex PCR. The data contain over 80,000 clones, 85% to 95% of them singletons. Sequenced sample: non-Treg CD4+ T cells sorted from blood. The receptors derive from a human donor in good health.

For the CDR3, the DNA is TGTGCCAGCAGGCCGCACAGGGGTCAGCCCCAGCATTTT. It specifies CASRPHRGQPQHF. The gene calls are TRBV6-5 and TRBJ1-5, with 7 bases fitting TRBD1. There are 13 residues in the CDR3. CDR1 is MNHEY, CDR2 SVGAGI, per germline. V was clipped by 6 bases and J by 6 bases; unmatched bases: 5.

The CDR3 loop reads CSILASSGSSYEQFF. For the CDR3, the DNA is TGCAGCATCCTGGCCTCTAGCGGGAGTAGCTATGAGCAGTTCTTC. V gene TRBV29-1 combines with J gene TRBJ2-1, with TRBD2 identical over 10 bases. Germline V lookup: CDR1 SQVTM, CDR2 ANQGSEA. This CDR3 spans 15 amino acids. The trim removed 8 bases at V and 8 bases at J, leaving 15 bases unmatched.

This clone came up once. The genes are TRBV7-7 and TRBJ1-1, with D unclear. This CDR3 region has 13 residues. Germline V gene lookup returns CDR1 SSHAT and CDR2 FNYEAQ (reference sequence). Trimming cost V 3 bases and J 1 base, with 6 bases left between them. CDR3 amino acids: CASSFSENTEAFF. CDR3 nucleotides: TGTGCCAGCAGCTTTTCAGAGAACACTGAAGCTTTCTTT.

The chain combines TRBV11-2 with TRBJ2-7; no clear D. Germline loops: CDR1 SGHAT, CDR2 FQNNGV. The ends were cut back, 5 bases at V and 3 bases at J, with 8 bases in the middle. The CDR3 contains 12 residues. The CDR3 DNA follows: TGTGCCAGCAGCCCGACGAACTACGAGCAGTACTTC. Encoded protein: CASSPTNYEQYF.

The CDR3 loop is CASIKTRSSGYNEQFF. CDR3 nucleotide sequence: TGTGCCAGCATCAAAACCCGGTCTAGCGGATACAATGAGCAGTTCTTC. The chain joins TRBV28 to TRBJ2-1; 7 nucleotides line up with TRBD2. The trim removed 7 bases at V and 4 bases at J, leaving 13 bases unmatched. Germline V CDR1 and CDR2: MDHEN, SYDVKM. There are 16 residues in the CDR3.

The V call is TRBV11-2, the J call TRBJ1-5, with no clear D. With 2 bases removed from V and 7 bases from J, the gap between germline ends came to 12 bases. CDR3 size: 14 residues. Germline-derived CDR1 and CDR2 are SGHAT and FQNNGV. Here the CDR3 reads CASSLSARSQPQHF. For the CDR3, the DNA is TGTGCCAGCAGCTTATCGGCCAGATCGCAGCCCCAGCATTTT.

The chain recombines TRBV5-1 with TRBJ2-1; D gene uncertain. This CDR3 is 16 amino acids long. Trimming cost V 6 bases and J 6 bases, with 22 bases left between them. Germline CDR1 reads SGHRS; CDR2 reads YFSETQ. As DNA, the CDR3 is TGCGCCAGCACCCAAGTGGGAAGTTCTTCGGTCAATGAGCAGTTCTTC. Protein: CASTQVGSSSVNEQFF.

V and J are TRBV7-2 and TRBJ1-1; D not resolved. V shed 1 base and J shed 1 base, with 10 bases lying between them. The length of the CDR3 is 15 residues. Germline V gives CDR1 SGHTA, CDR2 FQGNSA. In nucleotides, the CDR3 is TGTGCCAGCAGCTTAGAAGGCACCCGGAACACTGAAGCTTTCTTT. This gives the protein CASSLEGTRNTEAFF.

The genes are TRBV7-8 and TRBJ2-7; D may be TRBD2 (6 bases). The germline gives CDR1 SGHVS, CDR2 FQNEAQ. The length of the CDR3 is 15 residues. Trimming pared 5 bases from V and 9 bases from J, leaving 23 bases between. The CDR3, as DNA: TGTGCCAGCAGCCCTGGGCCAGGCACCGTTAGCGGGCAGTACTTC. Residues: CASSPGPGTVSGQYF.

This sequence joins TRBV4-1 and TRBJ2-2; 12 bases agree with TRBD2. The V gene's germline CDR1 is MGHRA and CDR2 YSYEKL. Trimming at V came to 4 bases and at J to 1 base, leaving 7 bases not matched to a gene. This CDR3 spans 18 amino acids. The CDR3 bases are TGCGCCAGCAGCCTTACCATGGGACTAGCGGGGAACACCGGGGAGCTGTTTTTT. Residues: CASSLTMGLAGNTGELFF.

The rearrangement joins TRBV30 to TRBJ2-5; D could derive from TRBD1 or TRBD2 (5 bases each). Trimming cost V 5 bases and J 1 base, with 14 bases left between them. CDR1 and CDR2 from the germline V gene are GTSNPN and SVGIG (reference sequence). CDR3 length: 14 residues. The CDR3 here is CAWGHGDVQETQYF. As DNA, the CDR3 is TGTGCCTGGGGACATGGGGACGTCCAAGAGACCCAGTACTTC.

The V and J genes are TRBV7-7 and TRBJ2-1, with TRBD2 matching over 14 bases. V trimming: 2 bases; J trimming: 13 bases; junction bases outside the gene matches: 4. The CDR3 extends over 14 amino acids. CDR1 and CDR2 from the germline V gene are SSHAT and FNYEAQ (reference sequence). Here the CDR3 DNA reads TGTGCCAGCAGCTTATCGGGACTAGCGGGAGATCAGTTCTTC. Encoded protein: CASSLSGLAGDQFF. Based on the CDR3 plus reference TRBV7-7 and TRBJ2-1, the full variable domain is GAGVSQSPRYKVTKRGQDVTLRCDPISSHATLYWYQQALGQGPEFLTYFNYEAQPDKSGLPSDRFSAERPEGSISTLTIQRTEQRDSAMYRCASSLSGLAGDQFFGPGTRLTVL.

The genes are TRBV5-1 and TRBJ2-1; TRBD2 matches at 7 bases. The germline V gene has CDR1 SGHRS and CDR2 YFSETQ. The ends lost 3 bases at V and 5 bases at J; junction bases unmatched: 8. This CDR3 is 15 amino acids long. CDR3 nucleotide sequence: TGCGCCAGCAGCTCTGCGGGAGATGTACACAATGAGCAGTTCTTC. Its protein product is CASSSAGDVHNEQFF.

This chain uses TRBV5-1 with TRBJ2-3; tentatively, D is TRBD2 (6 bases). The CDR3 runs 17 residues. Germline assignment: CDR1 SGHRS and CDR2 YFSETQ. Trimming shortened V by 2 bases and J by 0 bases, and 16 bases separated the two germline ends. CDR3 residues: CASSLDQRASSTDTQYF. CDR3 nucleotides: TGCGCCAGCAGCTTAGACCAGCGGGCTTCTAGCACAGATACGCAGTATTTT.

This chain connects TRBV2 to TRBJ1-5, with a tentative D call TRBD1 (5 bases). The CDR3 extends over 12 amino acids. CDR1 is SNHLY and CDR2 is FYNNEI in the germline V gene. The germline V and J ends were trimmed by 6 bases and 12 bases, with 15 bases remaining between them. The chain's CDR3 is CASRDPLRGQHF. The CDR3 DNA sequence: TGTGCCAGCAGGGACCCACTTAGGGGCCAGCATTTT.